These T cell receptor beta chains were read from a single sample in a study of cytomegalovirus exposure and HLA in healthy donors. This table comes from immunoSEQ multiplex PCR, and its TCRdb copy is limited to in-frame clones, with some not included. The sample has fewer than 150,000 clones; 55% to 80% are singletons. Sequenced: PBMCs. The receptors here all came from a human donor in good health. The CDR3 runs from the conserved cysteine through the conserved F or W. D genes are given only for firm matches. Part of the rows lack a size; the others show once, few, many or a class for expanded clones.

clone_size j_call d_call v_call cdr3_nt cdr3_aa
. TRBJ2-1 TRBD1 TRBV29-1 TGCAGCGTCCTAAGATCGACAGGGGTCAATGAGCAGTTCTTC CSVLRSTGVNEQFF
. TRBJ1-5 TRBD1 TRBV6-5 TGTGCCAGCAGAACGGACAGGGCGAATCAGCCCCAGCATTTT CASRTDRANQPQHF
. TRBJ2-5 TRBD1 TRBV6-5 TGTGCCAGCAGTTACATATTTACAGGGGACAAGACCCAGTACTTC CASSYIFTGDKTQYF
. TRBJ1-2 TRBD1 TRBV6-5 TGTGCCAGCAGGACAGGGCCCTCCTCTAACTATGGCTACACCTTC CASRTGPSSNYGYTF
few TRBJ2-1 . TRBV15 TGTGCCACCAGCACACAGGGTAATGAGCAGTTCTTC CATSTQGNEQFF
few TRBJ1-2 TRBD1 TRBV6-5 TGTGCCAGCAGACGCGGACAGGGGGGTGGCTACACCTTC CASRRGQGGGYTF
few TRBJ2-5 TRBD2 TRBV6-5 TGTGCCAGCACCACCCCCGGGAGGGTGACCCAGTACTTC CASTTPGRVTQYF
. TRBJ2-1 . TRBV5-1 TGCGCCAGCAGCTTGACCGCTAGCCCCTACAATGAGCAGTTCTTC CASSLTASPYNEQFF
. TRBJ1-2 . TRBV30 TGTGCCTGGAATCAGGGTAACTATGGCTACACCTTC CAWNQGNYGYTF
. TRBJ2-7 . TRBV6-5 TGTGCCAGCAAGGAGACAGGCCTCTCCTACGAGCAGTACTTC CASKETGLSYEQYF
. TRBJ2-3 TRBD2 TRBV9 TGTGCCAGCAGCGTTAGGTCGGCGGGGGGCACAGATACGCAGTATTTT CASSVRSAGGTDTQYF
. TRBJ1-6 . TRBV1 TGCACCAGCAGCCAAGATTGGAAGGACAGACCCCTCCACTTT CTSSQDWKDRPLHF
. TRBJ1-2 . TRBV10-3 TGTGCCATCAGTGAGACAGGTACGTTAATCGGAGCAAGCGGCTACACCTTC CAISETGTLIGASGYTF
once TRBJ2-5 . TRBV2 TGTGCCAGCATCGGGACATTCGAGACCCAGTACTTC CASIGTFETQYF
. TRBJ2-1 . TRBV2 TGTGCCAGCAGTCCCTATGGCAGGGGCCACAATGAGCAGTTCTTC CASSPYGRGHNEQFF
few TRBJ2-1 . TRBV29-1 TGCAGCAGTTCTCTGGATTGGGGGGTCAATGAGCAGTTCTTC CSSSLDWGVNEQFF
. TRBJ2-2 . TRBV5-1 TGCGCCAGCAGCTTGTCCAGGGCCACCGGGGAGCTGTTTTTT CASSLSRATGELFF
. TRBJ2-7 . TRBV6-1 TGTGCCAGCAGTGTTAGTTTGGGTGGGGCCTCCCTGAACTACGAGCAGTACTTC CASSVSLGGASLNYEQYF
. TRBJ2-2 . TRBV7-9 TGTGCCAGCAGCTTAACCGGGACACCGAACACCGGGGAGCTGTTTTTT CASSLTGTPNTGELFF
. TRBJ2-1 TRBD2 TRBV5-1 TGCGCCAGCAGCTCCCGCGGCGGGGGGAGCTCCTACAATGAGCAGTTCTTC CASSSRGGGSSYNEQFF
. TRBJ1-3 TRBD1 TRBV6-6 TGTGCCAGCAGACAGGGACAGCTGAGCTCTGGAAACACCATATATTTT CASRQGQLSSGNTIYF
few TRBJ1-1 TRBD1 TRBV19 TGTGCCAGTAGTAAGACAGGGCTCACTGAAGCTTTCTTT CASSKTGLTEAFF
. TRBJ2-7 . TRBV6-1 TGTGCCAGCAGTGAAGCCACAGGGCAAGGCTACGAGCAGTACTTC CASSEATGQGYEQYF
. TRBJ2-1 TRBD2 TRBV5-8 TGTGCCAGCTGGGGGGGGAATGAGCAGTTCTTC CASWGGNEQFF
. TRBJ2-7 TRBD2 TRBV28 TGTGCCAGTGGGACTGGCGGGGGATACGAGCAGTACTTC CASGTGGGYEQYF
. TRBJ2-2 . TRBV11-3 TGTGCCAGCAGCTTAGTCGGGGGGCGGGAGCTGTTTTTT CASSLVGGRELFF
. TRBJ2-5 TRBD1 TRBV5-1 TGCGCCAGCAGCAAGGGACAGGGAATACAAGAGACCCAGTACTTC CASSKGQGIQETQYF
. TRBJ2-1 TRBD1 TRBV5-6 TGTGCCAGCAGCTTCCAGGGGGCAGGTGAGCAGTTCTTC CASSFQGAGEQFF
. TRBJ2-5 . TRBV19 TGTGCCAGCCGGGAATCCTCATGGGAGACCCAGTACTTC CASRESSWETQYF
few TRBJ1-2 TRBD1 TRBV12-5 TGTGCTAGTGGTACCCACAGGGGGCGTGGCTACACCTTC CASGTHRGRGYTF
. TRBJ2-3 TRBD2 TRBV11-1 TGTGCCAGCAGCGCCCGGGTGGCGGGGGGTGATACGCAGTATTTT CASSARVAGGDTQYF
few TRBJ2-6 . TRBV7-8 TGTGCCAGCAGCTTACAGGGCCCTGGGGCCAACGTCCTGACTTTC CASSLQGPGANVLTF
. TRBJ2-2 . TRBV11-3 TGTGCCAGCAGCCCCTACCGAGCTGGGGAGCTGTTTTTT CASSPYRAGELFF
once TRBJ1-2 . TRBV5-4 TGTGCCAGCAGCTTGGTCAGGGATGATGGCTACACCTTC CASSLVRDDGYTF
. TRBJ1-5 TRBD1 TRBV2 TGTGCCAGCAGTGCCTTGGGACAGGGGTATCAGCCCCAGCATTTT CASSALGQGYQPQHF
. TRBJ1-1 . TRBV27 TGTGCCAGCATCAGGGGCACTGAAGCTTTCTTT CASIRGTEAFF
. TRBJ2-7 TRBD1 TRBV6-1 TGTGCCAGCAGTTCCGGGACAGGGGTAAACGAGCAGTACTTC CASSSGTGVNEQYF
. TRBJ2-7 . TRBV7-9 TGTGCCAGCAGCTTAGGGATCAGGGCTCCCTACGAGCAGTACTTC CASSLGIRAPYEQYF
few TRBJ2-1 . TRBV29-1 TGCAGCGTGCTAGCCCCCAATGAGCAGTTCTTC CSVLAPNEQFF
. TRBJ1-1 . TRBV28 TGTGCCAGCCGATGGGCGGGAATGAACACTGAAGCTTTCTTT CASRWAGMNTEAFF
. TRBJ1-1 . TRBV5-1 TGCGCCAGCAGCTTCCACTCGACAGATTTGAACACTGAAGCTTTCTTT CASSFHSTDLNTEAFF
. TRBJ2-7 TRBD2 TRBV28 TGTGCCAGCAGTTCGCCCCGGACTAGCGGCAGCTCCTACGAGCAGTACTTC CASSSPRTSGSSYEQYF
. TRBJ2-3 TRBD2 TRBV5-1 TGCGCCAGCAGCTTCAGCGGGGGGGCAAGTGATACGCAGTATTTT CASSFSGGASDTQYF
. TRBJ2-7 . TRBV28 TGTGCCAGCAGTTTAATGGTCAGGGACGAGCAGTACTTC CASSLMVRDEQYF